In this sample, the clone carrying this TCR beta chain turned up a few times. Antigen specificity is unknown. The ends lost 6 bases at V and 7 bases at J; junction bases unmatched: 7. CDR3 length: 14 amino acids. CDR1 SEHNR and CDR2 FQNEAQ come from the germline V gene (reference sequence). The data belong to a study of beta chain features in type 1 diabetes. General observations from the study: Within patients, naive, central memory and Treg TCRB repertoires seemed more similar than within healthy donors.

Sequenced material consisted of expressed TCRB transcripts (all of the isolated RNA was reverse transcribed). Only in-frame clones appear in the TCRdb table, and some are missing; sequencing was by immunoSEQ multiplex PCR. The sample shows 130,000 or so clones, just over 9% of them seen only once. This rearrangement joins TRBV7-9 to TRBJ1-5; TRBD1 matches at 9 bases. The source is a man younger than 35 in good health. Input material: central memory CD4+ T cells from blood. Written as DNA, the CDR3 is TGTGCCAGCAGTTTGGACAGGGGAAAACAGCCCCAGCATTTT. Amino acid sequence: CASSLDRGKQPQHF.